This TCR beta chain was sequenced during a study of T cell repertoires in cytomegalovirus infection. About the study: Evidence of both CMV infection and a matching HLA type came from public TCR beta signatures. Study-wide results and caveats: Identification of carriers of CMV plus the relevant HLA was performed using cumulative public TCR beta family frequency. The ex vivo response showed dominance by HLA-C-restricted CMV-specific TCR beta clonotypes.

Trimming shortened V by 2 bases and J by 3 bases, and 4 bases separated the two germline ends. The CDR3 spans 12 residues. TCRdb independently ran MiXCR on the reads; one entry per CDR3 protein. In the table there are fewer than 550,000 distinct CDR3 sequences, about 15% of which are singletons. This clonotype was seen ten or more times. Antigen unknown. The sample taken for sequencing was CD8+ T cells from PBMCs. The rearrangement links TRBV12-3 or TRBV12-4 to TRBJ1-1; D is undetermined. The source is a human donor in good health (CMV status not recorded). Some clones in this sample may be carry-over from other donors' samples. The DNA for the CDR3 is TGTGCCAGCAGTTTACGGGACACTGAAGCTTTCTTT. Encoded protein: CASSLRDTEAFF.